This T cell receptor (beta chain) was identified in a study of T cells after yellow fever vaccination. General study results and limits: FACS-sorted repertoires might harbor abundant contaminating clonotypes from the bulk population. Few clonotypes appeared in both CD4 and CD8 compartments.

Germline CDR1 reads SGHDN; CDR2 reads FVKESK. The V gene end was trimmed by 3 bases and the J gene end by 1 base; junction bases not matched to a gene: 6. CDR3 size: 16 residues. By 5'RACE template switching, TCR cDNA was produced, with a universal primer site and UMIs added in the process. TCRdb used MiXCR to reprocess the 5' RACE reads, holding one entry per CDR3 protein. The table lists 230,000 or so distinct CDR3 sequences, about 3.7% of them singletons. Ten or more counts support this clonotype. The antigen remains undetermined. The sample in question was PBMCs, obtained 15 days after the yellow fever booster vaccination. The chain links TRBV14 to TRBJ2-3, with 8 bases aligning to TRBD2. This sequence was found in a man aged 18-30 years who received the YFV17D yellow fever vaccine. The DNA of the CDR3 is TGTGCCAGCAGCCATGCCCAGCGGGGGCGCACAGATACGCAGTATTTT. Protein: CASSHAQRGRTDTQYF.